These 11 T cell receptor beta chains came from one sample sequenced in a study of identical twins listed by TCRdb under 2016. Receptors were amplified or captured by 5' RACE. TCRdb lists the instrument as Illumina HiSeq 2000. The public reads were reanalyzed by TCRdb: fastp trimming at Q25, MiXCR alignment, in-frame beta chains only. Rows are unified per CDR3 protein, each entry keeping the most common DNA and genes. Counted in this sample were approximately 240,000 distinct CDR3 sequences; about an eighth of them appeared once. 8.8% of the sample belongs to the ten largest clones. Sequencing input: memory (CD45RO+) T cells sorted from blood. The label giving this sample's cell subset or site can be read as: CD45RO+ enriched T cells. The receptors were sampled from a woman aged 18-29 years in good health.

The table lists this clonotype with a few counts. This chain uses TRBV6-1 with TRBJ2-7; 8 nucleotides align to TRBD2. The germline V gene encodes CDR1 MNHNS and CDR2 SASEGT. The CDR3 is made up of 14 amino acids. The J segment lost 5 bases and the V segment lost 10 bases, leaving 13 bases of the junction unmatched. CDR3: CATAGSSGSHEQYF. Here the CDR3 DNA reads TGTGCCACCGCGGGGTCCAGCGGGAGCCACGAGCAGTACTTC.

This clonotype was seen ten or more times. The chain links TRBV7-2 to TRBJ2-2; D unclear. Trimming removed 0 bases from V and 7 bases from J, with 9 bases in between. The CDR3 is 14 residues long. Per the germline V gene, CDR1 is SGHTA and CDR2 is FQGNSA. CDR3 sequence: CASSLARTLGELFF. As DNA, the CDR3 is TGTGCCAGCAGCTTAGCGAGAACTCTCGGGGAGCTGTTTTTT.

This clonotype was found many times. The V and J genes are TRBV7-2 and TRBJ2-1; D unclear. The CDR3 runs to 14 residues. Trimming pared 1 base from V and 0 bases from J, leaving 4 bases between. The germline V gene encodes CDR1 SGHTA and CDR2 FQGNSA. The CDR3 protein is CASSLDGSYNEQFF. CDR3 bases: TGTGCCAGCAGCTTAGATGGCTCCTACAATGAGCAGTTCTTC.

This clonotype was observed a few times. The chain carries TRBV20-1 and TRBJ2-5, with 7 bases matching TRBD1. The germline CDR1 and CDR2 sequences are DFQATT and SNEGSKA (reference sequence). V gave up 3 bases and J gave up 7 bases; unmatched junction bases: 5. The CDR3 consists of 12 residues. The CDR3: CSASPRTGTQYF. CDR3 in DNA: TGCAGTGCTAGTCCCCGGACAGGGACCCAGTACTTC.

This clonotype appeared many times. The chain joins TRBV5-5 to TRBJ1-1; D unclear. CDR3 size: 12 residues. The V end was cut by 2 bases, the J end by 10 bases, with 12 bases between. Per germline, CDR1 SGHKS and CDR2 YYEKEE (reference sequence). The CDR3 sequence is CASSLSGGAAFF. CDR3 sequence (DNA): TGTGCCAGCAGCTTATCGGGAGGTGCAGCTTTCTTT.

This clonotype showed up many times. The chain combines TRBV12-3 or TRBV12-4 with TRBJ1-4; D uncertain. This CDR3 has 15 residues. Trimming pared 6 bases from V and 7 bases from J, leaving 18 bases between. The CDR3 region has the DNA TGTGCCAGCAGCAAAGGCGGCAGGAGTTCTGAAAAACTGTTTTTT. This gives the protein CASSKGGRSSEKLFF.

The chain is built from TRBV12-3 or TRBV12-4 and TRBJ1-1; TRBD1 matches 7 bases. This CDR3 region has 13 residues. After removal of 6 bases from V and 6 bases from J, the junction contained 7 bases not matched to a gene. The CDR3 reads CASRRQGVPEAFF. The CDR3 DNA follows: TGTGCCAGCAGGAGACAGGGAGTCCCTGAAGCTTTCTTT.

V usage is TRBV5-6 and J usage is TRBJ2-1; 14 bases agree with TRBD2. Germline CDR1 is SGHDT and CDR2 is YYEEEE. The J segment lost 1 base and the V segment lost 4 bases, leaving 4 bases of the junction unmatched. CDR3 length equals 17 residues. CDR3 sequence (DNA): TGTGCCAGCAGCCCGAGGACTAGCGGGAGGTCCTACAATGAGCAGTTCTTC. Amino acid sequence: CASSPRTSGRSYNEQFF.

The V call is TRBV7-8, the J call TRBJ2-2, with 10 bases identical to TRBD1. Trimming removed 5 bases from V and 5 bases from J; junction bases left unmatched: 5. Looked up from germline, CDR1 is SGHVS and CDR2 is FQNEAQ. This CDR3 is built from 15 residues. CDR3: CASSLGTGVTGELFF. DNA for the CDR3: TGTGCCAGCAGCCTCGGGACAGGGGTGACCGGGGAGCTGTTTTTT.

In this sample, this clonotype turned up a few times. V usage is TRBV20-1 and J usage is TRBJ1-6; D is undetermined. The CDR3 consists of 14 residues. The germline V and J ends were trimmed by 1 base and 2 bases, with 6 bases remaining between them. The V gene's germline CDR1 is DFQATT and CDR2 SNEGSKA (reference sequence). Written as DNA, the CDR3 is TGCAGTGCTAGAGGGGTTACCTATAATTCACCCCTCCACTTT. This sequence encodes CSARGVTYNSPLHF.

V and J are TRBV7-8 and TRBJ2-5; the match to TRBD2 covers 15 bases. With 5 bases clipped from V and 6 bases from J, the junction kept 13 bases outside the gene matches. The germline CDR1 and CDR2 sequences are SGHVS and FQNEAQ. This CDR3 has 18 residues. The CDR3 region has the DNA TGTGCCAGCAGCACAAGGACTAGCGGGAGGGCCCTAAAGAAGACCCAGTACTTC. Translated, it gives CASSTRTSGRALKKTQYF.